These 3 T cell receptor beta chains originate from one sample sequenced in a study of T-cell reconstitution after alpha-beta-depleted transplantation in children. The library targeted TCRbeta and was prepared with unique molecular identifiers. TCRdb re-analysed the PCR reads in MiXCR, keeping a single row per CDR3 protein. The sample records approximately 350,000 distinct CDR3 sequences, 16% being singletons. This sample comprised PBMCs, mostly from graft donor cells, obtained 360 days after TCRalphabeta/CD19-depleted stem cell transplant. The source of these receptors is a male patient aged 2 to 9 who had a stem cell transplant for acute lymphoblastic leukemia, so the T cells may come from the graft donor.

The chain employs TRBV9 and TRBJ2-1, with 12 positions matching TRBD2. The CDR3 length is 17 residues. J gave up 6 bases and V 0 bases, and 7 bases lay outside the gene matches. Germline CDR1 SGDLS, CDR2 YYNGEE. The CDR3 bases are TGTGCCAGCAGCGTAGTCCCTAGCGGGAGGGTATCCAATGAGCAGTTCTTC. Amino acids: CASSVVPSGRVSNEQFF. Looking up the rest from reference TRBV9 and TRBJ2-1 gives the full variable domain: DSGVTQTPKHLITATGQRVTLRCSPRSGDLSVYWYQQSLDQGLQFLIQYYNGEERAKGNILERFSAQQFPDLHSELNLSSLELGDSALYFCASSVVPSGRVSNEQFFGPGTRLTVL.

J is TRBJ2-7 and V is TRBV7-9; D may correspond to TRBD1 or TRBD2 (6 bases each). Trimming took 5 bases from V and 2 from J, leaving 22 bases between them. Germline V CDR1 and CDR2: SEHNR, FQNEAQ (reference sequence). The CDR3 is 17 residues long. In DNA form, the CDR3 reads TGTGCCAGCAGCCCCCCCGAGGGGGGTAGTCTCCCCTACGAGCAGTACTTC. It specifies CASSPPEGGSLPYEQYF.

At least ten counts were recorded for this clonotype. This chain uses TRBV20-1 with TRBJ1-6; D is undetermined. Germline V gene data show CDR1 as DFQATT and CDR2 as SNEGSKA (reference sequence). This CDR3 has 13 residues. The ends were cut back, 5 bases at V and 4 bases at J, with 9 bases in the middle. The CDR3 DNA sequence: TGCAGTGCTCTCGCGGGGTATAATTCACCCCTCCACTTT. Its protein is CSALAGYNSPLHF.